The 8 T cell receptor beta chains reported below all come from one sample, sequenced in a study of blood T cell repertoires in COVID-19. The assay was immunoSEQ multiplex PCR, and TCRdb's table has in-frame clones only and misses some. Of under 130,000 clones detected, approximately 76% appear once; the ten largest clones hold 15% to 20%. Sample: peripheral blood. These receptors were taken from a woman in her seventies with acute or convalescent COVID-19.

The chain carries TRBV5-8 and TRBJ1-1, with TRBD1 as a possible D gene (6 bases). CDR1 and CDR2 (germline): SGHTS, YDEGEE. V lost 4 bases and J lost 1, with 11 bases in between. CDR3 length: 14 amino acids. The CDR3 is CASSLGHPNTEAFF. In DNA form, the CDR3 reads TGTGCCAGCAGCCTGGGACACCCGAACACTGAAGCTTTCTTT.

This chain uses TRBV11-2 with TRBJ2-7, with 10 nucleotides matching TRBD2. Germline CDR1 is SGHAT and CDR2 is FQNNGV. The CDR3 has 15 residues. V was pared by 6 bases and J by 4 bases, with 9 bases of the junction left unmatched. CDR3: CASRAEEAGGYEQYF. In DNA form, the CDR3 reads TGTGCCAGCAGGGCCGAGGAAGCGGGGGGGTACGAGCAGTACTTC.

This chain connects TRBV5-4 to TRBJ2-3; 10 bases are a match to TRBD2. The length of the CDR3 is 15 residues. V was clipped by 2 bases and J by 4 bases; unmatched bases: 4. Germline-derived CDR1 and CDR2 are SGHNT and YYREEE (reference sequence). The CDR3 nucleotides read TGTGCCAGCAGCTTAGCGGGGGGGCAGGCAGATACGCAGTATTTT. Protein: CASSLAGGQADTQYF.

The chain carries TRBV4-1 and TRBJ2-7, with TRBD2 matching over 10 bases. Germline CDR1 MGHRA, CDR2 YSYEKL. Trimming at V came to 0 bases and at J to 5 bases, leaving 13 bases not matched to a gene. This CDR3 is 18 amino acids long. CDR3 coding DNA: TGCGCCAGCAGCCAAGAGGCGCTAGCGGGAGTTGGGTTCGACGAGCAGTACTTC. This gives the protein CASSQEALAGVGFDEQYF.

The chain recombines TRBV20-1 with TRBJ2-1, with 8 positions matching TRBD2. Trimming at V came to 3 bases and at J to 5 bases, leaving 6 bases not matched to a gene. Germline V gene data show CDR1 as DFQATT and CDR2 as SNEGSKA (reference sequence). The CDR3 is 14 residues long. CDR3 sequence (DNA): TGCAGTGCTAGTGTAGCGGGGTTAGACAATGAGCAGTTCTTC. Amino acids: CSASVAGLDNEQFF.

This chain links TRBV4-3 with TRBJ2-1; 9 nucleotides match TRBD2. Germline CDR1 reads LGHNA; CDR2 reads YSLEER. The CDR3 runs 17 residues. J gave up 8 bases and V 0 bases, and 11 bases lay outside the gene matches. CDR3 amino acids: CASSQETRLAGMDEQFF. DNA for the CDR3: TGCGCCAGCAGCCAAGAGACGCGGCTAGCGGGGATGGATGAGCAGTTCTTC.

The chain links TRBV10-1 to TRBJ1-4, with 9 bases fitting TRBD1. The germline gives CDR1 WNHNN, CDR2 SYGVQD (reference sequence). Trimming at V came to 5 bases and at J to 11 bases, leaving 3 bases not matched to a gene. This CDR3 comprises 12 residues. The CDR3 is CASSRDRVKLFF. CDR3 nucleotide sequence: TGCGCCAGCAGTCGGGACAGGGTTAAACTGTTTTTT.

The V gene is TRBV19, the J gene TRBJ2-7; a weak D match, TRBD2 (5 bases). Germline loops: CDR1 LNHDA, CDR2 SQIVND (reference sequence). V lost 4 bases and J 5 bases, leaving 12 bases between the germline ends. CDR3 length equals 13 residues. The CDR3 sequence is CASSKSWGDEQYF. Here the CDR3 DNA reads TGTGCCAGTAGTAAGAGTTGGGGAGACGAGCAGTACTTC.